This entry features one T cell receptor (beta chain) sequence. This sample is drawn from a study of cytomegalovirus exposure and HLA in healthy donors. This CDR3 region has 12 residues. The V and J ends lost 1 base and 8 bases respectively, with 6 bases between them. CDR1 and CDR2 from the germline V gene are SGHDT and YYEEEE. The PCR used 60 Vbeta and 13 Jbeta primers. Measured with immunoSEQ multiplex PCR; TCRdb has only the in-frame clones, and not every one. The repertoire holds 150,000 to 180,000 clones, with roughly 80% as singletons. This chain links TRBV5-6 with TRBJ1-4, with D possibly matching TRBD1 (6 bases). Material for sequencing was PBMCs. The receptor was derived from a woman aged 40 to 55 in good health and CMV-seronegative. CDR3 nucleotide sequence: TGTGCCAGCAGCTTGAGGGGGGAAAAACTGTTTTTT. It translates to CASSLRGEKLFF.